Shown below are 27 T cell receptor beta chains from a single sample sequenced in a study of beta chain features in type 1 diabetes. The investigators reverse transcribed all of the isolated RNA, so they sequenced expressed TCRB transcripts. TCRdb keeps only in-frame clones here, not all; method: immunoSEQ multiplex PCR. This sample has about 140,000 clones, with over 8% found just once. The specimen sequenced was central memory CD4+ T cells from blood. Source of these receptors: a woman aged 40 to 55 in good health.

The table lists this clone with a few counts. The genes are TRBV7-9 and TRBJ2-1; TRBD2 agrees at 8 bases. V shed 1 base, J shed 3 bases, and the junction held 5 bases outside the gene matches. The length of the CDR3 is 16 residues. Germline lookup yields CDR1 SEHNR and CDR2 FQNEAQ (reference sequence). The CDR3 loop reads CASSLVFLAGYNEQFF. The CDR3 DNA sequence: TGTGCCAGCAGCTTAGTATTCCTAGCGGGCTACAATGAGCAGTTCTTC.

This clone was detected only a few times. V usage is TRBV23-1 and J usage is TRBJ2-3; possibly TRBD2 for D (6 bases). TRBV23-1 counts as an open reading frame of uncertain function. CDR3 size: 20 residues. The V end was cut by 4 bases, the J end by 11 bases, with 37 bases between. The CDR3 DNA reads as TGCGCCAGCAGTCGATCCACCCCACACTGCGGGACGGGCCGCCCTTTAGGGCAGTATTTT. Its translation is CASSRSTPHCGTGRPLGQYF.

In DNA, the CDR3 is TGCGCCAGCAGCCAAGATGGTAGCGGCTCCACAGATACGCAGTATTTT. Translating it yields CASSQDGSGSTDTQYF. This rearrangement joins TRBV4-3 to TRBJ2-3; possibly TRBD2 for D (6 bases). This CDR3 comprises 16 residues. Germline CDR1 LGHNA, CDR2 YSLEER. V lost 0 bases and J 2 bases, leaving 12 bases between the germline ends.

A few counts support this clone. The chain has TRBV6-5 and TRBJ1-6, with D possibly matching TRBD1 (6 bases). The V end lost 6 bases, the J end lost 4 bases, and 13 bases lay between the germline ends. This CDR3 region has 15 residues. In germline, CDR1 is MNHEY, CDR2 SVGAGI. The CDR3 DNA reads TGTGCCAGCAGCTCGGAGACAGGATATAATTCACCCCTCCACTTT. As protein: CASSSETGYNSPLHF.

This clone was seen more than once but under ten times. The gene calls are TRBV7-2 and TRBJ1-5, with D maybe TRBD1 (5 bases). Germline loops: CDR1 SGHTA, CDR2 FQGNSA. This CDR3 has 13 amino acids. Trimming removed 4 bases at V and 10 bases at J, with 14 bases between. The CDR3 sequence: CASSSEGRTPQHF. Written as DNA, the CDR3 is TGTGCCAGCAGCTCGGAGGGGAGAACACCCCAGCATTTT.

A remark on this clone: A far more abundant clone sits one base away, making this likely a read error. This chain uses TRBV5-1 with TRBJ2-3; 10 bases fit TRBD1. The CDR3 has 15 amino acids. V lost 1 base, J lost 3 bases, and 2 bases stayed unmatched. Germline CDR1 is SGHRS and CDR2 is YFSETQ. CDR3 in DNA: TGCGCCAGCAGCTTGAGGACAGGGGGTACAGATACGCAGTATTTT. Its translation is CASSLRTGGTDTQYF.

The V gene is TRBV7-6, the J gene TRBJ2-3, with 9 bases that match TRBD2. This CDR3 is 16 amino acids long. Germline lookup yields CDR1 SGHVS and CDR2 FNYEAQ. V lost 5 bases to trimming and J lost 0 bases; unmatched junction nucleotides: 6. The CDR3 DNA follows: TGTGCCAGCAGCCTCTTAGCGGGGGCGAGCACAGATACGCAGTATTTT. This gives the protein CASSLLAGASTDTQYF.

This clone was counted only a few times. The gene calls are TRBV5-6 and TRBJ1-2; 12 bases line up with TRBD1. The CDR3 has 16 amino acids. Germline-derived CDR1 and CDR2 are SGHDT and YYEEEE. With V trimmed by 0 bases and J by 7 bases, 7 bases remained unmatched. CDR3 DNA: TGTGCCAGCAGCTTGGTTTCGGGACAGGGGGCCTTTGGCTACACCTTC. This sequence encodes CASSLVSGQGAFGYTF. The full variable domain, its missing parts supplied by reference TRBV5-6 and TRBJ1-2, is DAGVTQSPTHLIKTRGQQVTLRCSPKSGHDTVSWYQQALGQGPQFIFQYYEEEERQRGNFPDRFSGHQFPNYSSELNVNALLLGDSALYLCASSLVSGQGAFGYTFGSGTRLTVV.

This clone occurred a few times. The rearrangement links TRBV29-1 to TRBJ1-2, with D unclear. Trimming stripped 7 bases from V and 0 bases from J, with 9 bases between. Germline lookup yields CDR1 SQVTM and CDR2 ANQGSEA. This CDR3 has 12 residues. CDR3 loop: CSAGRANYGYTF. CDR3 DNA: TGCAGCGCTGGGAGGGCTAACTATGGCTACACCTTC.

V is TRBV4-2 and J is TRBJ1-2; D possibly corresponds to TRBD1 (5 bases). V dropped 0 bases and J dropped 1 base, with 9 bases sitting between them. CDR3 length: 15 amino acids. Germline loops: CDR1 LGHNA, CDR2 YNFKEQ. CDR3 loop: CASSQESGHNYGYTF. Written as DNA, the CDR3 is TGTGCCAGCAGCCAAGAGTCCGGACATAACTATGGCTACACCTTC.

The chain recombines TRBV4-1 with TRBJ2-3; 7 bases align to TRBD2. Looked up from germline, CDR1 is MGHRA and CDR2 is YSYEKL. CDR3 length equals 16 residues. The V gene end was trimmed by 3 bases and the J gene end by 0 bases; junction bases not matched to a gene: 6. In DNA, the CDR3 is TGCGCCAGCAGCCATCTGACTAGCCCAAGCACAGATACGCAGTATTTT. Translating gives CASSHLTSPSTDTQYF.

The J gene is TRBJ1-2, the V gene TRBV11-2, with 7 bases that match TRBD1. The ends lost 5 bases at V and 0 bases at J; junction bases unmatched: 6. The CDR3 spans 15 residues. Germline V CDR1 and CDR2: SGHAT, FQNNGV. In DNA form, the CDR3 reads TGTGCCAGCAGCCCAGGGACAGCCTCTAACTATGGCTACACCTTC. It is translated as CASSPGTASNYGYTF.

This clone occurred a few times. The chain links TRBV19 to TRBJ2-7, with 10 bases identical to TRBD1. The germline V gene has CDR1 LNHDA and CDR2 SQIVND (reference sequence). V lost 2 bases, J lost 7 bases, and 8 bases stayed unmatched. The CDR3 loop spans 15 amino acids. The CDR3 spells CASSITGTGAWEQYF. The CDR3 nucleotides read TGTGCCAGTAGTATAACCGGGACAGGGGCTTGGGAGCAGTACTTC.

The chain recombines TRBV6-5 with TRBJ2-2; no clear D. The length of the CDR3 is 12 residues. In germline, CDR1 is MNHEY, CDR2 SVGAGI. Trimming removed 2 bases at V and 6 bases at J, with 4 bases between. CDR3 sequence reads: CASSYASGELFF. CDR3 DNA: TGTGCCAGCAGTTACGCGTCCGGGGAGCTGTTTTTT.

This clone was counted between two and nine times. The chain uses TRBV6-5 and TRBJ1-2; a weak D match, TRBD1 (6 bases). V was shortened by 5 bases and J by 3 bases, with 10 bases between the two germline ends. This CDR3 has 13 residues. Germline-derived CDR1 and CDR2 are MNHEY and SVGAGI. CDR3 nucleotides: TGTGCCAGCAGTAGGACAGCGGACTATGGCTACACCTTC. Its protein is CASSRTADYGYTF.

This clone appeared a few times. V is TRBV4-3 and J is TRBJ1-6, with D unresolved. There are 14 residues in the CDR3. V was clipped by 0 bases and J by 10 bases, with 10 bases between them. From germline, CDR1 is LGHNA and CDR2 YSLEER. CDR3 DNA: TGCGCCAGCAGCCAAGATGGAGGGTTATCACCCCTCCACTTT. Translating gives CASSQDGGLSPLHF.

This clone was counted ten times or more. The rearrangement links TRBV2 to TRBJ2-1; possible D gene TRBD2, 6 bases. The CDR3 is made up of 16 amino acids. Germline CDR1 and CDR2: SNHLY and FYNNEI. Deletions cut 7 bases from V and 12 bases from J, with 28 bases between. This CDR3 is CASTAGLILRVGGQFF. CDR3 coding DNA: TGTGCCAGCACAGCGGGCCTCATTTTACGGGTCGGTGGGCAGTTCTTC.

In its sample, this clone was seen a few times. The V and J genes are TRBV5-4 and TRBJ2-1, with 7 bases matching TRBD2. Unmatched junction bases numbered 14, after V lost 9 bases and J lost 8 bases. In germline, CDR1 is SGHNT, CDR2 YYREEE (reference sequence). This CDR3 is 14 amino acids long. The CDR3 region is CATTSGPAGDEQFF. Written as DNA, the CDR3 is TGTGCCACGACCTCCGGCCCCGCGGGAGATGAGCAGTTCTTC.

This clone was seen more than once but under ten times. V gene TRBV4-3 combines with J gene TRBJ1-4; TRBD1 is a possible D gene (5 bases). V gave up 1 base and J gave up 5 bases, with 14 bases separating them. The CDR3 sequence is 16 residues long. Germline V CDR1 and CDR2: LGHNA, YSLEER. The CDR3 spells CASSQGVDRLNEKLFF. CDR3 coding DNA: TGCGCCAGCAGCCAAGGAGTCGACAGATTAAATGAAAAACTGTTTTTT.

Only a few counts were recorded for this clone. The V call is TRBV2, the J call TRBJ2-5; D is unclear. Germline CDR1 and CDR2: SNHLY and FYNNEI. The CDR3 runs to 13 residues. V lost 7 bases, J lost 4 bases, and 13 bases lay in between. Here the CDR3 reads CASIGSVGETQYF. The CDR3 DNA is TGTGCCAGCATTGGCAGCGTGGGAGAGACCCAGTACTTC.

The chain has TRBV6-5 and TRBJ1-6, with TRBD1 matching over 9 bases. The CDR3 is 15 residues long. V dropped 6 bases and J dropped 6; count of bases not matched to a gene: 6. Germline V gene lookup returns CDR1 MNHEY and CDR2 SVGAGI. DNA for the CDR3: TGTGCCAGCAGCCGCGGGACAGGGAGTAATTCACCCCTCCACTTT. Translated, it gives CASSRGTGSNSPLHF.

This clone has at least ten counts. Other nucleotide sequences from this sample produce the same CDR3. This chain connects TRBV7-9 to TRBJ1-6; D unresolved. This CDR3 is 13 amino acids long. The V gene lost 5 bases and the J gene lost 9 bases, with 11 bases spanning the gap. Germline loops: CDR1 SEHNR, CDR2 FQNEAQ (reference sequence). The CDR3 coding sequence is TGTGCCAGCAGCCCCGACCGAGGTTCACCCCTCCACTTT. It is translated as CASSPDRGSPLHF.

The chain joins TRBV6-5 to TRBJ2-7; TRBD1 aligns across 7 bases. V trimming: 2 bases; J trimming: 4 bases; junction bases outside the gene matches: 5. Per germline, CDR1 MNHEY and CDR2 SVGAGI. The CDR3 extends over 14 amino acids. As DNA, the CDR3 is TGTGCCAGCAGTTACCCCAGGGGGAGATACGAGCAGTACTTC. Translation: CASSYPRGRYEQYF.

This chain links TRBV6-5 with TRBJ1-5; TRBD1 matches 7 bases. Germline V CDR1 and CDR2: MNHEY, SVGAGI. V was pared by 6 bases and J by 4 bases, with 6 bases of the junction left unmatched. The CDR3 covers 14 residues. The CDR3 region has the DNA TGTGCCAGCAGCCACAGGGGAAGGAATCAGCCCCAGCATTTT. It translates to CASSHRGRNQPQHF.

The gene calls are TRBV19 and TRBJ1-1, with D possibly matching TRBD1 (5 bases). The CDR3 is 13 residues long. Deletions cut 3 bases from V and 3 bases from J, with 8 bases between. CDR1 and CDR2 (germline): LNHDA, SQIVND (reference sequence). The chain's CDR3 is CASSMGRDTEAFF. The DNA for the CDR3 is TGTGCCAGTAGTATGGGGCGCGACACTGAAGCTTTCTTT.

This clone came up a few times. This chain joins TRBV7-8 and TRBJ2-1; 8 nucleotides agree with TRBD2. This CDR3 has 15 residues. V shed 5 bases, J shed 5 bases, and the junction held 8 bases outside the gene matches. Looked up from germline, CDR1 is SGHVS and CDR2 is FQNEAQ. The CDR3 nucleotides are TGTGCCAGCAGCCAACGACTAGCGCTAGACAATGAGCAGTTCTTC. This gives the protein CASSQRLALDNEQFF.

The chain combines TRBV4-3 with TRBJ1-4, with TRBD1 matching 9 bases. This CDR3 has 16 residues. Germline trimming cut 1 base from V and 7 bases from J; bases unmatched to any gene: 7. The germline gives CDR1 LGHNA, CDR2 YSLEER. The CDR3 bases are TGCGCCAGCAGCCAAGGTCAACAGGGGGCGGCTGAAAAACTGTTTTTT. Encoded protein: CASSQGQQGAAEKLFF.